The 8 T cell receptor beta chains in this list originate from one sample, sequenced in a study of blood T cell repertoires in COVID-19. Clones were sequenced by immunoSEQ multiplex PCR, and TCRdb holds only the in-frame ones, with some missing. This table holds under 150,000 clones, more than 75% found once. The sequenced sample consisted of peripheral blood. These receptors were taken from a man in his 70s with active COVID-19.

The chain uses TRBV5-6 and TRBJ2-5; 11 bases are a match to TRBD2. V gave up 1 base and J gave up 2 bases; unmatched junction bases: 10. The CDR3 totals 18 residues. The germline V gene has CDR1 SGHDT and CDR2 YYEEEE. The CDR3 bases are TGTGCCAGCAGCTTGTCCGTTTTCGGGACTAGCGGACAAGAGACCCAGTACTTC. As protein: CASSLSVFGTSGQETQYF.

This chain connects TRBV7-6 to TRBJ2-7; 8 bases are shared with TRBD1. Germline V gene lookup returns CDR1 SGHVS and CDR2 FNYEAQ. After removal of 1 base from V and 3 bases from J, the junction contained 5 bases not matched to a gene. The CDR3 consists of 15 residues. CDR3 protein: CASSLGGQGLYEQYF. Written as DNA, the CDR3 is TGTGCCAGCAGCTTAGGCGGACAGGGCCTCTACGAGCAGTACTTC.

The chain combines TRBV28 with TRBJ2-7; 7 nucleotides match TRBD2. This CDR3 spans 14 amino acids. V lost 8 bases, J lost 3 bases, and 10 bases stayed unmatched. Germline CDR1 reads MDHEN; CDR2 reads SYDVKM. CDR3 in amino acids: CASGLRLAVYEQYF. CDR3 coding DNA: TGTGCCAGCGGATTGCGTCTAGCGGTCTACGAGCAGTACTTC. Full variable domain (outside the CDR3, taken from reference TRBV28 and TRBJ2-7): DVKVTQSSRYLVKRTGEKVFLECVQDMDHENMFWYRQDPGLGLRLIYFSYDVKMKEKGDIPEGYSVSREKKERFSLILESASTNQTSMYLCASGLRLAVYEQYFGPGTRLTVT.

This rearrangement joins TRBV11-2 to TRBJ2-2; D may be TRBD2 (5 bases). The CDR3 spans 14 residues. Germline CDR1 is SGHAT and CDR2 is FQNNGV. V was shortened by 5 bases and J by 6 bases, with 13 bases between the two germline ends. CDR3 in amino acids: CASSIERVPGELFF. The CDR3 nucleotides read TGTGCCAGCAGCATCGAGAGGGTCCCCGGGGAGCTGTTTTTT.

The DNA for the CDR3 is TGTGCCAGCAGCCGGTTACCTGTCCTGAGCTCCTACGAGCAGTACTTC. Protein: CASSRLPVLSSYEQYF. This rearrangement joins TRBV7-8 to TRBJ2-7; D is uncertain. Per germline, CDR1 SGHVS and CDR2 FQNEAQ. Trimming stripped 5 bases from V and 0 bases from J, with 17 bases between. The CDR3 is made up of 16 amino acids. Full variable domain (rest looked up from reference TRBV7-8 and TRBJ2-7): GAGVSQSPRYKVAKRGQDVALRCDPISGHVSLFWYQQALGQGPEFLTYFQNEAQLDKSGLPSDRFFAERPEGSVSTLKIQRTQQEDSAVYLCASSRLPVLSSYEQYFGPGTRLTVT.

V is TRBV27 and J is TRBJ2-1, with 7 bases aligning to TRBD2. The CDR3 loop spans 16 amino acids. V shed 2 bases and J 2 bases; nucleotides not matched to a gene: 6. CDR1 and CDR2 from the germline V gene are MNHEY and SMNVEV (reference sequence). CDR3 DNA sequence: TGTGCCAGCAGTTTACGCGGGAGAAACGCCTACAATGAGCAGTTCTTC. It is translated as CASSLRGRNAYNEQFF.

The chain recombines TRBV7-6 with TRBJ2-7, with TRBD2 matching over 10 bases. CDR1 and CDR2 from the germline V gene are SGHVS and FNYEAQ. The CDR3 has 16 residues. Unmatched junction bases numbered 12, after V lost 6 bases and J lost 4 bases. CDR3 sequence: CASSYLAGESGYEQYF. CDR3 nucleotide sequence: TGTGCCAGCAGTTATCTAGCGGGAGAAAGTGGGTACGAGCAGTACTTC.

The rearrangement links TRBV27 to TRBJ1-4; 9 positions match TRBD1. The CDR3 spans 14 residues. The germline CDR1 and CDR2 sequences are MNHEY and SMNVEV (reference sequence). The J segment lost 8 bases and the V segment lost 4 bases, leaving 5 bases of the junction unmatched. The CDR3 region is CASSSQGAGEKLFF. The CDR3 bases are TGTGCCAGCAGTTCACAGGGGGCTGGGGAAAAACTGTTTTTT. Drawing the rest from reference TRBV27 and TRBJ1-4, the complete variable domain is EAQVTQNPRYLITVTGKKLTVTCSQNMNHEYMSWYRQDPGLGLRQIYYSMNVEVTDKGDVPEGYKVSRKEKRNFPLILESPSPNQTSLYFCASSSQGAGEKLFFGSGTQLSVL.